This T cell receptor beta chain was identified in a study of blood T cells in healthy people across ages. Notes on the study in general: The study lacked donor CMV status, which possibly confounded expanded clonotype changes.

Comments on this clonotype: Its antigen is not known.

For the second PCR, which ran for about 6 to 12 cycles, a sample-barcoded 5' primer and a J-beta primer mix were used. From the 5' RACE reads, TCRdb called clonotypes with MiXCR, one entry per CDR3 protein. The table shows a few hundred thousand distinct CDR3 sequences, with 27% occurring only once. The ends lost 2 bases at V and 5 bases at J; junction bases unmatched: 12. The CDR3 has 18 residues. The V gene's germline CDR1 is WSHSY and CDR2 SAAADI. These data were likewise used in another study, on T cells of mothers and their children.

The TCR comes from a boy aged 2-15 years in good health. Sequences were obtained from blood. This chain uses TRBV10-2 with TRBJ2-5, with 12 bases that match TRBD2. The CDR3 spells CASSENPLSGTSGETQYF. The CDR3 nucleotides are TGCGCCAGCAGTGAGAATCCCCTTTCCGGGACTAGCGGGGAGACCCAGTACTTC.